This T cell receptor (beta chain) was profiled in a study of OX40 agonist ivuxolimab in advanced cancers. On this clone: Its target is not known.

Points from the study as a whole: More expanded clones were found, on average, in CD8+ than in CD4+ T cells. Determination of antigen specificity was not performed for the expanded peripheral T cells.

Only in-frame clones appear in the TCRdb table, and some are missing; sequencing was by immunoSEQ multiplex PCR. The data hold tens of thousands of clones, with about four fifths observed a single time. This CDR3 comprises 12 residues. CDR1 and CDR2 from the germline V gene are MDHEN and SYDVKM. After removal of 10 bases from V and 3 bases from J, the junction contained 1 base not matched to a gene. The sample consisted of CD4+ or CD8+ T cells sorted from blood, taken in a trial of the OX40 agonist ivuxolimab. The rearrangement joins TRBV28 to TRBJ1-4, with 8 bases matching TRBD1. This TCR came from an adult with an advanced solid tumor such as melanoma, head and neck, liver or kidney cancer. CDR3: CAIQGANEKLFF. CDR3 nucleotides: TGTGCCATACAGGGGGCTAATGAAAAACTGTTTTTT.